This T cell receptor (beta chain) stems from a study of neurological immune-mediated disorders. CDR3 length equals 16 residues. Per germline, CDR1 ENHRY and CDR2 SYGVKD. V was shortened by 8 bases and J by 5 bases, with 22 bases between the two germline ends. General observations from the study: The greatest TCR clonal expansion appeared in HTLV-1-associated myelopathy and the smallest, falling below healthy controls, in multiple sclerosis. Private repertoires in all groups were suggested, as expanded clones shared no CDR3 amino acid sequences across subjects.

Time point given: longitudinal time-point 1 (baseline). This clonotype was recorded at least ten times. Its antigen is not identified. The method for making cDNA was 5'RACE, and it used 10-nucleotide random UMIs. From 15-18 subjects, each sequencing run yielded over 190 million TCR-beta sequences. Each CDR3 protein gets one entry after TCRdb re-called the 5' RACE reads with MiXCR. The repertoire holds some 60,000 distinct CDR3 sequences, with approximately 12% as singletons. The V gene is TRBV10-3, the J gene TRBJ2-1; tentatively, D is TRBD1 (6 bases). This receptor was obtained from a male donor with HTLV-1-associated myelopathy (HAM/TSP). Specimen: PBMCs. CDR3 coding DNA: TGTGCCATCTCCCGATGGGTGGGGACATCGCACAATGAGCAGTTCTTC. This codes for CAISRWVGTSHNEQFF.